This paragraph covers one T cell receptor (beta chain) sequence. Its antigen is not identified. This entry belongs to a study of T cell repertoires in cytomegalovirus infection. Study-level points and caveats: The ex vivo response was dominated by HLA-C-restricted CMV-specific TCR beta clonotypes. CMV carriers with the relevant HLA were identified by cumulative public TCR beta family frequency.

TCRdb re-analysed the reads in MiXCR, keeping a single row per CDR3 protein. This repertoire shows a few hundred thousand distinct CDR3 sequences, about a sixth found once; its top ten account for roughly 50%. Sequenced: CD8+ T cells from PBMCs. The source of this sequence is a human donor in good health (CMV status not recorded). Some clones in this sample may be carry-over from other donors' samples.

The CDR3: CASSFNIGTGGRLISYEQYF. Written as DNA, the CDR3 is TGTGCCAGCAGTTTCAATATCGGGACAGGGGGCCGACTCATCTCCTACGAGCAGTACTTC. The chain has TRBV28 and TRBJ2-7; TRBD1 matches 12 bases. V shed 3 bases and J 0 bases; nucleotides not matched to a gene: 15. Per the germline V gene, CDR1 is MDHEN and CDR2 is SYDVKM. The CDR3 length is 20 residues.